This entry describes one T cell receptor beta chain. Its antigen is not identified. Germline V gene sequence: CDR1 SGHTA, CDR2 FQGTGA. This CDR3 has 16 residues. Trimming cost V 5 bases and J 5 bases; bases outside gene matches: 13. The data were taken from a study of cytomegalovirus exposure and HLA in healthy donors. The study, taken as a whole, reports: As a later analysis showed, a missense DCLRE1C variant was linked to trimming of TCR beta V- and J-genes. Fewer N-insertions (relative to the 666-donor mean) were reportedly seen in an Asian-associated ancestry cluster in a later analysis. Within the data, a cluster of highly shared sequence variants was likely a sequencing artifact.

PCR primers comprised 60 Vbeta and 13 Jbeta primers. The assay was immunoSEQ multiplex PCR, and TCRdb's table has in-frame clones only and misses some. The sample yields approximately 110,000 clones, under 85% seen once. The sequenced sample was PBMCs. This TCR was sampled from a woman aged 40 to 50 in good health and CMV-seropositive. The chain uses TRBV7-3 and TRBJ2-7; 9 nucleotides line up with TRBD2. The CDR3: CASSLGGLAGFDEQYF. CDR3 nucleotide sequence: TGTGCCAGCAGCCTGGGTGGGCTAGCGGGATTCGACGAGCAGTACTTC.